The rows below give T cell receptor beta chains drawn from one sample of a study of cytomegalovirus exposure and HLA in healthy donors. Sequenced by immunoSEQ multiplex PCR; TCRdb stores in-frame clones only, minus some. The sample gives roughly 300,000 clones, 86% of which show up once; under 0.85% is in the top ten. The source material was PBMCs. These receptors originate from a young woman in good health and CMV-seronegative. CDR3s include the opening cysteine and the closing phenylalanine or tryptophan. The order of the fields is CDR3 DNA, CDR3 protein, clone size, J gene, V gene, D gene. D genes are given only for firm matches. Size tells how often a clone was seen (once, few, many) or the class of an expanded clone, and some rows leave it out.

TGTGCCAGCTGCGGACTGCTCAATCAGCCCCAGCATTTT | CASCGLLNQPQHF | many | TRBJ1-5 | TRBV27 | .
TGTGCCAGCAGCTTGGTCCGAGGGACTGGGGCCAACGTCCTGACTTTC | CASSLVRGTGANVLTF | once | TRBJ2-6 | TRBV5-6 | .
TGTGCCAGCAGCTTTGATAACAGGGGGCTGAGCTCCTACGAGCAGTACTTC | CASSFDNRGLSSYEQYF | . | TRBJ2-7 | TRBV7-9 | TRBD1
TGTGCCAGCAGCCCTTATCGGGAGTACAATGAGCAGTTCTTC | CASSPYREYNEQFF | . | TRBJ2-1 | TRBV7-9 | .
TGTGCCAGCAGGTTGGGACAGGGGTTTGGCGAGCAGTACTTC | CASRLGQGFGEQYF | . | TRBJ2-7 | TRBV2 | TRBD1
TGTGCCAGCAGGCAGGGGCCGGGCACCGGGGAGCTGTTTTTT | CASRQGPGTGELFF | . | TRBJ2-2 | TRBV27 | .
TGTGCCAGCAGTTGGACAGGCACAGATACGCAGTATTTT | CASSWTGTDTQYF | once | TRBJ2-3 | TRBV27 | .
TGTGCCAGTAGTGCGACAGTGGTTACTGAAGCTTTCTTT | CASSATVVTEAFF | few | TRBJ1-1 | TRBV19 | .
TGTGCCAGCAGTGAAGGGATAGCGGGACCCGCCTACGAGCAGTACTTC | CASSEGIAGPAYEQYF | . | TRBJ2-7 | TRBV25-1 | TRBD2
TGTGCCACCGGACTAGCGGGACTCGATGAGCAGTTCTTC | CATGLAGLDEQFF | . | TRBJ2-1 | TRBV27 | TRBD2
TGTGCCAGCAACTTCAAGGCGGCTTTGTATCAGCCCCAGCATTTT | CASNFKAALYQPQHF | . | TRBJ1-5 | TRBV6-6 | .
TGTGCCAGCAGCACAGAGCCTGGACAGGTTCTCACGAGCTCCTACGAGCAGTACTTC | CASSTEPGQVLTSSYEQYF | once | TRBJ2-7 | TRBV27 | TRBD1
TGTGCCACCAGCCTCGACAGGGGGCTTGGTGAGCAGTTCTTC | CATSLDRGLGEQFF | . | TRBJ2-1 | TRBV15 | TRBD1
TGTGCCAGCAGCCAAGAGCAGGTGATCTCTGGGGCCAACGTCCTGACTTTC | CASSQEQVISGANVLTF | . | TRBJ2-6 | TRBV4-2 | .
TGTGCCAGTAGTCTCGCGGAGGTCGGAGCTTTCTTT | CASSLAEVGAFF | many | TRBJ1-1 | TRBV19 | .
TGTGCCAGCAGCTTATTCCCCCCCGCGCGAAACTACGAGCAGTACTTC | CASSLFPPARNYEQYF | . | TRBJ2-7 | TRBV11-2 | .
TGTGCCAGCAGCCAGTACTACGAGCAGTACTTC | CASSQYYEQYF | few | TRBJ2-7 | TRBV14 | .
TGTGCCAGCAGCCCCAATTCCGGGACAGGGGTGATTTTT | CASSPNSGTGVIF | . | TRBJ1-4 | TRBV7-2 | TRBD1
TGTGCCAGCAGCTTAGATCTCGGGGGCACCGGGGAGCTGTTTTTT | CASSLDLGGTGELFF | . | TRBJ2-2 | TRBV11-3 | .
TGTGCCAGCAGTGTTTTAGCGGGAGTAGAAGAGCAGTACTTC | CASSVLAGVEEQYF | once | TRBJ2-7 | TRBV2 | TRBD2
TGCAGCGTTGAAGATTACAAAACGGGCACTGAAGCTTTCTTT | CSVEDYKTGTEAFF | . | TRBJ1-1 | TRBV29-1 | .
TGCGCCAGCAGCTTGCAGGGGGCGGGGGCAGATACGCAGTATTTT | CASSLQGAGADTQYF | . | TRBJ2-3 | TRBV5-1 | .
TGTGCCAGCAGCCAAGTAGCGGGATCCGAGGACATTCAGTACTTC | CASSQVAGSEDIQYF | . | TRBJ2-4 | TRBV14 | TRBD2
TGTGCCAGCAGCTTAATGGGAGGGGACGGCACTGAAGCTTTCTTT | CASSLMGGDGTEAFF | . | TRBJ1-1 | TRBV7-3 | .
TGTGCCAGCAGTGGTCCGGGGAGCACCTACGAGCAGTATTTC | CASSGPGSTYEQYF | . | TRBJ2-7 | TRBV2 | .
TGTGCCAGCAGTTTTAGGGGGGGCGGGGTGGCTTTCTTT | CASSFRGGGVAFF | . | TRBJ1-1 | TRBV27 | .
TGTGCCAGCAGTTCGACGGGACTAGCGGGAGTTAATGAGCAGTTCTTC | CASSSTGLAGVNEQFF | . | TRBJ2-1 | TRBV27 | TRBD2
TGTGCCAGCAGCCCCGAGGGGACAGGGACCTACGAGCAGTACTTC | CASSPEGTGTYEQYF | . | TRBJ2-7 | TRBV14 | TRBD1
TGCAGCGTTGATGCGGACAGGGTAGTTTCCACTGAAGCTTTCTTT | CSVDADRVVSTEAFF | . | TRBJ1-1 | TRBV29-1 | TRBD1
TGTGCCAGCAGTTTAATAGCGGGACACTCCTACGAGCAGTACTTC | CASSLIAGHSYEQYF | . | TRBJ2-7 | TRBV27 | TRBD2
TGTGCCAGCATCGGTCCCGGGACAGGGGTCGGACAGCCCCAGCATTTT | CASIGPGTGVGQPQHF | . | TRBJ1-5 | TRBV21-1 | .
TGCAGCGTTGACGTAGGAGGGGCGAACACTGAAGCTTTCTTT | CSVDVGGANTEAFF | . | TRBJ1-1 | TRBV29-1 | .
TGTGCCAGCAGCTTAGGAACAGGCGGCAATGAGCAGTTCTTC | CASSLGTGGNEQFF | . | TRBJ2-1 | TRBV13 | .
TGTGCCACTGGGACTAGCGGAGAGACCCAGTACTTC | CATGTSGETQYF | . | TRBJ2-5 | TRBV19 | TRBD2
TGTGCCAGCTTACCGGGACACCAGAACACTGAAGCTTTCTTT | CASLPGHQNTEAFF | . | TRBJ1-1 | TRBV6-5 | .
TGTGCCAGCAGCCAAGGGACTAGGGGAGAGACCCAGTACTTC | CASSQGTRGETQYF | . | TRBJ2-5 | TRBV4-2 | TRBD2
TGTGCCAGCAGCGGGGGACAGGGGCGGAATCAGCCCCAGCATTTT | CASSGGQGRNQPQHF | . | TRBJ1-5 | TRBV9 | TRBD1
TGCGCCAGCAGAGTAGGACAGGGATCTACCGGGGAGCTGTTTTTT | CASRVGQGSTGELFF | . | TRBJ2-2 | TRBV4-3 | TRBD1
TGTGCCACCAGCAGAGGACAGGGGGTGACCTACGAGCAGTACTTC | CATSRGQGVTYEQYF | . | TRBJ2-7 | TRBV15 | TRBD1
TGTGCCAGCAGCCAAGACCTTAACTATGGCTACACCTTC | CASSQDLNYGYTF | . | TRBJ1-2 | TRBV14 | .
TGTGCCAGCAGCCCACCGGGACTAGCGGGAGGGTTCACCTACGAGCAGTACTTC | CASSPPGLAGGFTYEQYF | . | TRBJ2-7 | TRBV7-2 | TRBD2
TGTGCCTGGAGTAGGGGGGGAGGGCACAATGAGCAGTTCTTC | CAWSRGGGHNEQFF | once | TRBJ2-1 | TRBV30 | .
TGTGCCAGCGAAGGGGGTTACGAGCAGTACTTC | CASEGGYEQYF | . | TRBJ2-7 | TRBV28 | .
TGCAGCGTTGCGGTAGCTAGCGCCGCTGGGGAGCAGTACTTC | CSVAVASAAGEQYF | . | TRBJ2-7 | TRBV29-1 | .
TGTGCCAGCAGCGAAACAGGGGGGTCCGCAACTAATGAAAAACTGTTTTTT | CASSETGGSATNEKLFF | . | TRBJ1-4 | TRBV28 | TRBD1
TGTGCCAGCAGTCGGCTGACTAGCGGGAAGAATGAGCAGTTCTTC | CASSRLTSGKNEQFF | . | TRBJ2-1 | TRBV6-5 | TRBD2
TGTGCCAGCAGTGAATCGCTAGCGGGATATGAGCAGTTCTTC | CASSESLAGYEQFF | . | TRBJ2-1 | TRBV2 | TRBD2
TGTGCCAGCAGGAGCCAAGAGACCCAGTACTTC | CASRSQETQYF | . | TRBJ2-5 | TRBV28 | .
TGTGCCAGCAGCTCTGGGGGGGCGGGAGTATACGAGCAGTACTTC | CASSSGGAGVYEQYF | . | TRBJ2-7 | TRBV11-2 | .
TGTGCCAGCAGCTTAGGGTTGGCTAGCGGGAGATCGGAGACCCAGTACTTC | CASSLGLASGRSETQYF | . | TRBJ2-5 | TRBV7-2 | TRBD2
TGTGCCAGCAGTTTAGAGAGCTCCTACAATGAGCAGTTCTTC | CASSLESSYNEQFF | . | TRBJ2-1 | TRBV27 | .
TGTGCCAGCAGCTCTGGAGACAGCAACTATGGCTACACCTTC | CASSSGDSNYGYTF | once | TRBJ1-2 | TRBV7-9 | .
TGTGCCAGCAGTTTATGGGGGGGGAAAGCGAAATACGAGCAGTACTTC | CASSLWGGKAKYEQYF | . | TRBJ2-7 | TRBV27 | TRBD2
TGTGCCAGCAGCTTAGCTACCCGGGACTCCTACGAGCAGTACTTC | CASSLATRDSYEQYF | . | TRBJ2-7 | TRBV7-6 | .
TGTGCCAGCCTGCTAGGACAGGGCGATCAGCCCCAGCATTTT | CASLLGQGDQPQHF | . | TRBJ1-5 | TRBV6-1 | TRBD1